The 13 T cell receptor beta chains reported below all come from one sample, sequenced in a study of blood T cell repertoires in COVID-19. Some clones are missing from TCRdb's copy, which holds only in-frame ones; the method was immunoSEQ multiplex PCR. In the table there are under 150,000 clones, approximately 80% of which are singletons. Sequencing was done on a sample of peripheral blood. Receptor source: a human donor in a cohort sampled during active COVID-19.

The genes are TRBV7-3 and TRBJ2-2; D is possibly TRBD2 (6 bases). CDR3 size: 15 residues. V was trimmed by 3 bases and J by 2 bases, leaving 10 bases between them. CDR1 SGHTA and CDR2 FQGTGA come from the germline V gene. CDR3 in amino acids: CASSLTRHNTGELFF. CDR3 bases: TGTGCCAGCAGCTTGACTAGACACAACACCGGGGAGCTGTTTTTT.

On this clone itself: At the DNA level, this CDR3 is encoded by other sequences in the same sample as well. V is TRBV5-1 and J is TRBJ1-1; D possibly corresponds to TRBD1 (6 bases). Germline V gives CDR1 SGHRS, CDR2 YFSETQ. Trimming cost V 0 bases and J 1 base, with 10 bases left between them. The CDR3 covers 15 residues. CDR3 sequence reads: CASSLGGPPNTEAFF. CDR3 DNA sequence: TGCGCCAGCAGCTTGGGGGGGCCCCCGAACACTGAAGCTTTCTTT.

The chain recombines TRBV14 with TRBJ2-7; 9 bases map to TRBD2. CDR1 and CDR2 (germline): SGHDN, FVKESK. There are 17 residues in the CDR3. J lost 3 bases, V lost 0 bases, and 9 bases had no gene match. CDR3 DNA: TGTGCCAGCAGCCAAGATCAGCCTAGCGGGACTCGCTACGAGCAGTACTTC. Amino acid sequence: CASSQDQPSGTRYEQYF.

This rearrangement joins TRBV7-9 to TRBJ1-2, with a tentative D call TRBD1 (5 bases). The CDR3 contains 15 residues. The V gene lost 0 bases and the J gene lost 6 bases, with 14 bases spanning the gap. Germline CDR1 SEHNR, CDR2 FQNEAQ (reference sequence). CDR3 sequence (DNA): TGTGCCAGCAGCTTAGCGCTAGGGGCAGGACATGGCTACACCTTC. Translating gives CASSLALGAGHGYTF. The variable domain in full, with the rest retrieved from reference TRBV7-9 and TRBJ1-2, is DTGVSQNPRHKITKRGQNVTFRCDPISEHNRLYWYRQTLGQGPEFLTYFQNEAQLEKSRLLSDRFSAERPKGSFSTLEIQRTEQGDSAMYLCASSLALGAGHGYTFGSGTRLTVV.

The rearrangement links TRBV19 to TRBJ2-3; D gene ambiguous. Per the germline V gene, CDR1 is LNHDA and CDR2 is SQIVND (reference sequence). CDR3 length equals 15 residues. Trimming took off 6 bases at V and 1 base at J, with 14 bases between the two ends. The CDR3 protein is CASSQTSRGTDTQYF. The CDR3 DNA is TGTGCCAGTAGCCAGACCTCACGGGGCACAGATACGCAGTATTTT.

The rearrangement links TRBV12-5 to TRBJ1-6; D unresolved. Trimming took 2 bases from V and 9 from J, leaving 23 bases between them. Germline values: CDR1 LGHNT, CDR2 FRNRAP. This CDR3 region has 18 residues. For the CDR3, the DNA is TGTGCTAGTGGTTTGTTTCCCCTAACACGGAGTGACGGTTCACCCCTCCACTTT. This codes for CASGLFPLTRSDGSPLHF.

This clone was recorded a few times. The rearrangement joins TRBV7-2 to TRBJ2-2, with D possibly matching TRBD1 (6 bases). CDR1 and CDR2 (germline): SGHTA, FQGNSA. Trimming removed 2 bases at V and 1 base at J, with 8 bases between. CDR3 size: 15 residues. CDR3 loop: CASSLKTGNTGELFF. The CDR3 DNA is TGTGCCAGCAGCTTAAAGACAGGGAACACCGGGGAGCTGTTTTTT.

The chain's CDR3 is CASSLPGLHTDTQYF. The CDR3, as DNA: TGCGCCAGCAGCTTACCCGGACTACACACAGATACGCAGTATTTT. V usage is TRBV5-1 and J usage is TRBJ2-3; the D gene is possibly TRBD2 (6 bases). Germline V gene lookup returns CDR1 SGHRS and CDR2 YFSETQ. V was trimmed by 2 bases and J by 2 bases, leaving 12 bases between them. The CDR3 is 15 amino acids.

V and J are TRBV19 and TRBJ1-5; 9 bases map to TRBD1. CDR1 is LNHDA, CDR2 SQIVND, per germline (reference sequence). V gave up 1 base and J gave up 1 base; unmatched junction bases: 5. The CDR3 is 17 residues long. The CDR3 sequence is CASSIGGQGTSNQPQHF. The CDR3 DNA follows: TGTGCCAGTAGTATAGGAGGACAGGGGACGAGCAATCAGCCCCAGCATTTT.

The chain is built from TRBV7-2 and TRBJ2-7, with TRBD2 as a possible D gene (5 bases). The germline V and J ends were trimmed by 0 bases and 2 bases, with 11 bases remaining between them. The CDR3 extends over 15 amino acids. Germline CDR1 and CDR2: SGHTA and FQGNSA. The DNA of the CDR3 is TGTGCCAGCAGCTTAGCGGACGGGGAAACCTACGAGCAGTACTTC. It codes for CASSLADGETYEQYF.

This clone was observed once. The chain carries TRBV9 and TRBJ2-1; the D is unclear. Trimming pared 1 base from V and 2 bases from J, leaving 7 bases between. Germline CDR1 and CDR2: SGDLS and YYNGEE. The CDR3 covers 14 residues. CDR3 amino acids: CASSVRSAYNEQFF. In DNA, the CDR3 is TGTGCCAGCAGCGTACGGTCGGCCTACAATGAGCAGTTCTTC.

The V call is TRBV7-8, the J call TRBJ2-3, with 7 bases aligning to TRBD2. J gave up 0 bases and V 3 bases, and 6 bases lay outside the gene matches. CDR1 is SGHVS and CDR2 is FQNEAQ in the germline V gene. The CDR3 spans 16 residues. The CDR3 loop is CASSFLQGGSTDTQYF. For the CDR3, the DNA is TGTGCCAGCAGCTTCCTGCAGGGAGGGAGCACAGATACGCAGTATTTT.

CDR3 sequence: CASSQDSMGQGAWEQYF. DNA of the CDR3: TGCGCCAGCAGCCAAGATTCAATGGGACAGGGGGCTTGGGAGCAGTACTTC. V and J are TRBV4-1 and TRBJ2-7; 12 positions agree with TRBD1. The CDR3 sequence is 17 residues long. Trimming took 0 bases from V and 7 from J; bases not matched to a gene: 10. The germline CDR1 and CDR2 sequences are MGHRA and YSYEKL.